This paragraph reports one T cell receptor beta chain. Its antigen remains unidentified. TCRdb called the 5' RACE reads again in MiXCR, with one record for every CDR3 protein. The sample holds about 800,000 distinct CDR3 sequences; approximately 12% are singletons and the top ten take roughly 0.51%. Per the germline V gene, CDR1 is KGHDR and CDR2 is SFDVKD. V gave up 5 bases and J gave up 0 bases, with 9 bases separating them. The length of the CDR3 is 14 residues. The data originate from a study of CD8 T cells in ankylosing spondylitis. Points from the study as a whole: Typical of ankylosing spondylitis blood, it appeared, was a TCR beta motif of under 10 highly homologous variants.

This chain uses TRBV24-1 with TRBJ2-5; no clear D gene. The TCR sequence derives from a male donor with ankylosing spondylitis. Sequencing used blood, either unsorted or a sorted T cell fraction (not recorded which). The CDR3 protein is CATSGDTYQETQYF. The CDR3 DNA sequence: TGTGCCACCAGTGGAGACACGTACCAAGAGACCCAGTACTTC.